A single sample gave rise to the 20 T cell receptor beta chains below, sequenced in a study of blood T cell repertoires in COVID-19. Only in-frame clones appear in the TCRdb table, and some are missing; sequencing was by immunoSEQ multiplex PCR. The sample carries hundreds of thousands of clones, 75% to 90% recorded once. The sequenced material came from PBMCs or T cells enriched from blood (not recorded which). These receptor sequences come from a man younger than 40 who had recovered from COVID-19.

J is TRBJ2-7 and V is TRBV18, with 8 bases matching TRBD2. Germline V lookup: CDR1 KGHSH, CDR2 LQKENI. After removal of 0 bases from V and 0 bases from J, the junction contained 1 base not matched to a gene. This CDR3 has 15 residues. The CDR3 nucleotides read TGTGCCAGCTCACCACCGGCGGGAGGCTCCTACGAGCAGTACTTC. Protein: CASSPPAGGSYEQYF. The full variable domain, with the rest looked up from reference TRBV18 and TRBJ2-7, is NAGVMQNPRHLVRRRGQEARLRCSPMKGHSHVYWYRQLPEEGLKFMVYLQKENIIDESGMPKERFSAEFPKEGPSILRIQQVVRGDSAAYFCASSPPAGGSYEQYFGPGTRLTVT.

The CDR3 DNA is TGTGCCAGCAGCCGAATCAGCGGGAGACAGTCCAATGAGCAGTTCTTC. As protein: CASSRISGRQSNEQFF. The chain couples TRBV7-9 to TRBJ2-1, with TRBD2 matching over 8 bases. V shed 5 bases and J 6 bases; nucleotides not matched to a gene: 12. The CDR3 has 16 residues. Germline values: CDR1 SEHNR, CDR2 FQNEAQ (reference sequence). The full variable domain, rest sourced from reference TRBV7-9 and TRBJ2-1, is DTGVSQNPRHKITKRGQNVTFRCDPISEHNRLYWYRQTLGQGPEFLTYFQNEAQLEKSRLLSDRFSAERPKGSFSTLEIQRTEQGDSAMYLCASSRISGRQSNEQFFGPGTRLTVL.

This chain joins TRBV7-8 and TRBJ1-2; D might be TRBD1 (6 bases). This CDR3 has 16 residues. Trimming left V 4 bases short and J 8 bases short, with 23 bases between. Germline assignment: CDR1 SGHVS and CDR2 FQNEAQ. The CDR3 here is CASSSIVGTTGGGYTF. Here the CDR3 DNA reads TGTGCCAGCAGCTCAATAGTGGGGACGACAGGCGGCGGCTACACCTTC.

V and J are TRBV27 and TRBJ2-1; 15 positions match TRBD2. Trimming removed 2 bases from V and 7 bases from J; junction bases left unmatched: 0. In germline, CDR1 is MNHEY, CDR2 SMNVEV (reference sequence). This CDR3 comprises 15 residues. The CDR3 region has the DNA TGTGCCAGCAGTTTAGGGACTAGCGGGAGGAATGAGCAGTTCTTC. Its protein is CASSLGTSGRNEQFF.

This chain uses TRBV28 with TRBJ1-2; possible D gene TRBD1, 6 bases. CDR1 and CDR2 from the germline V gene are MDHEN and SYDVKM. Trimming shortened V by 3 bases and J by 4 bases, and 12 bases separated the two germline ends. The CDR3 runs to 14 residues. CDR3 amino acids: CASSFGQTSYGYTF. CDR3 bases: TGTGCCAGCAGTTTCGGACAGACGTCCTATGGCTACACCTTC.

The chain recombines TRBV15 with TRBJ2-7, with D possibly matching TRBD2 (5 bases). V lost 0 bases and J lost 3, with 9 bases in between. The CDR3 covers 14 residues. Germline V gene lookup returns CDR1 LNHNV and CDR2 YYDKDF (reference sequence). Written as DNA, the CDR3 is TGTGCCACCAGCAGAGATATCGGAGGCTACGAGCAGTACTTC. Residues: CATSRDIGGYEQYF.

V and J are TRBV20-1 and TRBJ1-1; TRBD1 agrees at 9 bases. There are 15 residues in the CDR3. Looked up from germline, CDR1 is DFQATT and CDR2 is SNEGSKA (reference sequence). The junction had 5 bases not matched to a gene; V was cut back by 3 bases and J by 0 bases. The CDR3 protein is CSASKQGALNTEAFF. CDR3 DNA: TGCAGTGCTAGTAAACAGGGGGCCCTGAACACTGAAGCTTTCTTT.

The chain is built from TRBV7-6 and TRBJ2-1; TRBD2 is a possible D gene (6 bases). Germline assignment: CDR1 SGHVS and CDR2 FNYEAQ. The CDR3 spans 16 residues. Trimming pared 5 bases from V and 0 bases from J, leaving 14 bases between. CDR3 sequence (DNA): TGTGCCAGCAGCCCCGGGACTTCCCTCTCCTACAATGAGCAGTTCTTC. Translating it yields CASSPGTSLSYNEQFF.

The chain recombines TRBV7-9 with TRBJ2-5; no clear D. V lost 2 bases and J 2 bases, leaving 9 bases between the germline ends. Germline V lookup: CDR1 SEHNR, CDR2 FQNEAQ (reference sequence). CDR3 length: 14 residues. The CDR3 nucleotides read TGTGCCAGCAGCTTACAGTCCTCTCAAGAGACCCAGTACTTC. Amino acids: CASSLQSSQETQYF.

The rearrangement joins TRBV2 to TRBJ2-1; 16 nucleotides align to TRBD2. After removal of 8 bases from V and 9 bases from J, the junction contained 4 bases not matched to a gene. The CDR3 extends over 14 amino acids. The germline V gene encodes CDR1 SNHLY and CDR2 FYNNEI. The CDR3 DNA reads TGTGCCAGCGGGACTAGCGGGAGGGCCGGTGAGCAGTTCTTC. It yields the protein CASGTSGRAGEQFF.

The chain uses TRBV13 and TRBJ1-2, with 9 nucleotides matching TRBD1. The CDR3 is made up of 13 amino acids. V lost 6 bases to trimming and J lost 7 bases; unmatched junction nucleotides: 6. The germline gives CDR1 PRHDT, CDR2 FYEKMQ (reference sequence). The CDR3 region has the DNA TGTGCCAGCAGACGCGGGACAGGGCTTGGCTACACCTTC. Translated: CASRRGTGLGYTF.

V gene TRBV28 combines with J gene TRBJ1-1, with D possibly being TRBD1 (6 bases). Germline V lookup: CDR1 MDHEN, CDR2 SYDVKM. The CDR3 loop spans 15 amino acids. The V end was cut by 0 bases, the J end by 4 bases, with 12 bases between. In DNA, the CDR3 is TGTGCCAGCAGTTTATGGCTGGGGGCGGGCACTGAAGCTTTCTTT. Translation gives CASSLWLGAGTEAFF.

The gene calls are TRBV6-5 and TRBJ1-2; D call uncertain. Germline loops: CDR1 MNHEY, CDR2 SVGAGI. The V end was cut by 0 bases, the J end by 2 bases, with 13 bases between. This CDR3 region has 16 residues. The CDR3 sequence is CASSYSNIASNYGYTF. The CDR3 DNA reads as TGTGCCAGCAGTTACTCGAATATAGCCAGCAACTATGGCTACACCTTC.

V is TRBV18 and J is TRBJ2-1, with D possibly being TRBD2 (6 bases). V was trimmed by 0 bases and J by 1 base, leaving 10 bases between them. Germline V lookup: CDR1 KGHSH, CDR2 LQKENI. The CDR3 is 16 amino acids. In DNA form, the CDR3 reads TGTGCCAGCTCACCACCGGGCGGGATTTCCTACAATGAGCAGTTCTTC. Protein sequence: CASSPPGGISYNEQFF.

The chain combines TRBV11-2 with TRBJ1-1, with 9 bases matching TRBD1. With V trimmed by 1 base and J by 8 bases, 5 bases remained unmatched. Germline CDR1 SGHAT, CDR2 FQNNGV. The CDR3 contains 14 residues. Here the CDR3 DNA reads TGTGCCAGCAGCTTAGGATATGGGACAGGGGAAGCTTTCTTT. It specifies CASSLGYGTGEAFF.

The chain recombines TRBV19 with TRBJ2-7; no definite D call. Germline CDR1 and CDR2: LNHDA and SQIVND (reference sequence). The CDR3 spans 14 residues. Trimming took off 5 bases at V and 0 bases at J, with 11 bases between the two ends. The CDR3 loop is CASSQAYSSYEQYF. CDR3 sequence (DNA): TGTGCCAGTAGTCAAGCTTACAGCTCCTACGAGCAGTACTTC.

This chain links TRBV24-1 with TRBJ2-5; D not resolved. From germline, CDR1 is KGHDR and CDR2 SFDVKD. V was pared by 9 bases and J by 4 bases, with 11 bases between. The CDR3 is 12 amino acids. The CDR3 nucleotides are TGTGCCACCCCTGGATGCGGAGAGACCCAGTACTTC. It yields the protein CATPGCGETQYF.

The V call is TRBV2, the J call TRBJ2-5; D possibly corresponds to TRBD1 (5 bases). Germline CDR1 SNHLY, CDR2 FYNNEI. There are 11 residues in the CDR3. V was clipped by 10 bases and J by 5 bases, with 11 bases between them. The CDR3: CATRQSETQYF. In DNA form, the CDR3 reads TGTGCCACCAGACAGAGTGAGACCCAGTACTTC.

Notes on this clone: The junction departs from germline at one end; a sequencing error may be responsible. The V call is TRBV4-1, the J call TRBJ1-1, with TRBD1 matching over 7 bases. This CDR3 has 13 residues. The germline V gene has CDR1 MGHRA and CDR2 YSYEKL. The CDR3 loop reads CAGSRAGQKEAFF. The CDR3 DNA reads TGCGCCGGCAGCCGCGCGGGACAGAAGGAAGCTTTCTTT.

The J gene is TRBJ1-2, the V gene TRBV3-1 (or the pseudogene TRBV3-2), with D perhaps matching TRBD1 (5 bases). This CDR3 spans 14 amino acids. V lost 1 base and J 8 bases, leaving 14 bases between the germline ends. Germline CDR1 and CDR2: LGHDT and YNNKEL (reference sequence). In DNA, the CDR3 is TGTGCCAGCAGCCAAGGCCAGGGAATTAGCGGCTACACCTTC. The encoded protein is CASSQGQGISGYTF.